The entry below describes one TCR beta chain. CDR3 length: 15 residues. The germline V gene encodes CDR1 MGHRA and CDR2 YSYEKL. Germline trimming cut 5 bases from V and 5 bases from J; bases unmatched to any gene: 9. Assay: immunoSEQ multiplex PCR; the TCRdb copy retains only in-frame clones and omits some. The sample records roughly 570,000 clones, about 89% being singletons. This record comes from a study of blood T cell repertoires in COVID-19. The chain uses TRBV4-1 and TRBJ2-1; 7 nucleotides align to TRBD2. The sample comprised peripheral blood. The TCR sequence derives from a woman in her forties or fifties with COVID-19, enrolled during active disease. The CDR3 DNA reads as TGCGCCAGCAGCGTAGAGCCGGGACTAAACAATGAGCAGTTCTTC. Its protein product is CASSVEPGLNNEQFF.